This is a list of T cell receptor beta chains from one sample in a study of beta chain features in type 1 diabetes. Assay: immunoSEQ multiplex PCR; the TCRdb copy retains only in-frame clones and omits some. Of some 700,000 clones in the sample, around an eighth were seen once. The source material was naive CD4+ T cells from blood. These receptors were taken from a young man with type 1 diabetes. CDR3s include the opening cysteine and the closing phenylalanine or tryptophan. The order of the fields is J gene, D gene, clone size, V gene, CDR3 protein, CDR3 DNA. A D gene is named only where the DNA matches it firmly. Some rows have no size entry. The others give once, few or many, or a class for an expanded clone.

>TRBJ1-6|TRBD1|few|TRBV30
CAWITRGTGSTPLHF
TGTGCCTGGATCACGAGGGGGACAGGCAGTACACCCCTCCACTTT
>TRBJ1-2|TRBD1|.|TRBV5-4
CASSFGQVYGWF
TGTGCCAGCAGCTTCGGACAGGTCTATGGCTGGTTC
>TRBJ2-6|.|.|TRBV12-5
CASGLIREPGANVLTF
TGTGCTAGTGGTTTGATAAGGGAGCCTGGGGCCAACGTCCTGACTTTC
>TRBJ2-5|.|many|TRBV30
CAWSQGGETQYF
TGTGCCTGGAGTCAGGGGGGAGAGACCCAGTACTTC
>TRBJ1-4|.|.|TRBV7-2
CASSFLSQGGEKLFF
TGTGCCAGCAGCTTCTTGAGTCAGGGCGGCGAAAAACTGTTTTTT
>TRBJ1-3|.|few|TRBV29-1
CTYKGYGDTIYF
TGCACCTATAAGGGCTACGGGGACACCATATATTTT
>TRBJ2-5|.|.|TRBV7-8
CASSLVGGAAPKAQYF
TGTGCCAGCAGCTTAGTAGGGGGGGCCGCTCCCAAGGCCCAGTACTTC
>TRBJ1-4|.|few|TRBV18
CASSPGEWQTNNEKLFF
TGTGCCAGCTCACCAGGGGAGTGGCAGACTAATAATGAAAAACTGTTTTTT
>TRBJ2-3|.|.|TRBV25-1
CASSERQNSDTQYF
TGTGCCAGCAGTGAACGACAGAATTCCGATACGCAGTATTTT
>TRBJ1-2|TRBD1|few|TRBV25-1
CASSESPGQGPVGYGYTF
TGTGCCAGCAGTGAATCACCAGGACAGGGGCCCGTGGGCTATGGCTACACCTTC
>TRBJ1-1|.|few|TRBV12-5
CASGRTELNTEAFF
TGTGCTAGTGGCCGCACGGAACTGAACACTGAAGCTTTCTTT
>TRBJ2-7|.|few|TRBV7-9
CASSFRDIVSEQYF
TGTGCCAGCAGCTTTAGGGACATAGTTAGCGAGCAGTACTTC
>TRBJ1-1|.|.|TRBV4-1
CASSQRGSMNTEAFF
TGCGCCAGCAGCCAGAGGGGCAGCATGAACACTGAAGCTTTCTTT
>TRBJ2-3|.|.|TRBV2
CASSLVGGRSTDTQYF
TGTGCCAGCTCCCTAGTAGGCGGCCGTAGCACAGATACGCAGTATTTT
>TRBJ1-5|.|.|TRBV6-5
CASSVLSNQPQHF
TGTGCCAGCAGTGTCCTGTCGAATCAGCCCCAGCATTTT
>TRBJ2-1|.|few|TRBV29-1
CSVVRGSSYNEQFF
TGCAGCGTCGTCAGGGGTAGCTCCTACAATGAGCAGTTCTTC
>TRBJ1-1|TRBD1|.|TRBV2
CASTVTGTAFF
TGTGCCAGCACTGTGACAGGGACAGCTTTCTTT
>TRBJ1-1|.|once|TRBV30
CAWRARRTEAFF
TGTGCCTGGAGGGCGAGGCGAACTGAAGCTTTCTTT
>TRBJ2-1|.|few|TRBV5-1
CASSLDGNLEQFF
TGCGCCAGCAGCTTGGACGGCAACCTTGAGCAGTTCTTC
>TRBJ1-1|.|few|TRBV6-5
CASIPDPGVAEAFF
TGTGCCAGCATACCGGACCCGGGGGTCGCTGAAGCTTTCTTT
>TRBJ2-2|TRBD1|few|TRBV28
CASLTGGAANTGELFF
TGTGCCAGTCTGACAGGGGGAGCTGCGAACACCGGGGAGCTGTTTTTT
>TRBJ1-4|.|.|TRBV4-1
CASRRGPGGDKEKLFF
TGCGCCAGCAGACGAGGGCCCGGGGGAGACAAGGAAAAACTGTTTTTT
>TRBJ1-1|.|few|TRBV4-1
CASSQVEGQGSTEAFF
TGCGCCAGCAGCCAAGTTGAGGGGCAGGGTTCGACTGAAGCTTTCTTT
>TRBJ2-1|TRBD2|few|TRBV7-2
CASSSGTSGFHEQFF
TGTGCCAGCAGCTCGGGGACTAGCGGTTTTCATGAGCAGTTCTTC
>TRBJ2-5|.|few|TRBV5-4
CASSPLTYQETQYF
TGTGCCAGCAGCCCCTTGACCTACCAAGAGACCCAGTACTTC
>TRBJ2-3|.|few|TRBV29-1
CSVASFGSADTQYF
TGCAGCGTTGCGTCTTTTGGGTCGGCAGATACGCAGTATTTT
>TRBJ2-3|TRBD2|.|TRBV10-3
CATKQAGSTDTQYF
TGTGCCACCAAGCAAGCGGGGAGCACAGATACGCAGTATTTT
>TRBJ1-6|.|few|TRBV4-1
CASSQGGRSNSPLHF
TGCGCCAGCAGCCAAGGGGGACGCAGCAATTCACCCCTCCACTTT
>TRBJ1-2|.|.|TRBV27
CASRPTVYYGYTF
TGTGCCAGCAGACCGACAGTGTACTATGGCTACACCTTC
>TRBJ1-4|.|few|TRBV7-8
CASSLGGGVGEKLFF
TGTGCCAGCAGCTTAGGAGGTGGGGTCGGAGAAAAACTGTTTTTT
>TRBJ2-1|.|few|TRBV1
CTSSQDSPTAYDNEQFF
TGCACCAGCAGCCAAGATTCTCCGACGGCCTATGACAATGAGCAGTTCTTC